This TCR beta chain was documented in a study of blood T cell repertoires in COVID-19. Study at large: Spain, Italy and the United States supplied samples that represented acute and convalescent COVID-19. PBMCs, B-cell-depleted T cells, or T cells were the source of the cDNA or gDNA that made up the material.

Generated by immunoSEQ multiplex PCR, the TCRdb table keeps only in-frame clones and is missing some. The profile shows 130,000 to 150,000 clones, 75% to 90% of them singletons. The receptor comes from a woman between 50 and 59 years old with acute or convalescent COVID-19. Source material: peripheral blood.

In DNA, the CDR3 is TGTGCCAGCAGATACGGGACAGGGCGCAATGAGCAGTTCTTC. This codes for CASRYGTGRNEQFF. The chain carries TRBV7-2 and TRBJ2-1; 9 nucleotides match TRBD1. Per the germline V gene, CDR1 is SGHTA and CDR2 is FQGNSA. The CDR3 loop spans 14 amino acids. Losses at the gene ends were 6 bases for V and 6 bases for J; bases not matched to a gene: 6.